This T cell receptor (beta chain) was recorded in a study of blood T cell repertoires in COVID-19. The V and J ends lost 3 bases and 0 bases, in that order; junction bases with no gene match: 4. The germline CDR1 and CDR2 sequences are LNHDA and SQIVND (reference sequence). This CDR3 is 16 amino acids long. Some clones are missing from TCRdb's copy, which holds only in-frame ones; the method was immunoSEQ multiplex PCR. The sample lists approximately 100,000 clones, 70% to 90% occurring once. J is TRBJ2-3 and V is TRBV19, with TRBD2 identical over 9 bases. The receptor comes from a woman in her 70s with acute or convalescent COVID-19. Sequencing was carried out using peripheral blood. This CDR3 is CASSIGGRVSTDTQYF. CDR3 coding DNA: TGTGCCAGTAGTATCGGCGGGAGGGTGAGCACAGATACGCAGTATTTT.